This entry concerns a single TCR beta chain. These data come from a study of response to subunit inactivated influenza vaccine. TCRdb processed the RT-PCR reads anew with MiXCR; each CDR3 protein has one entry. The sample has about 520,000 distinct CDR3 sequences, about 25% seen once. The CDR3 length is 18 residues. Germline V gene sequence: CDR1 SGHAT, CDR2 FQDESV (reference sequence). Between the trimmed V and J ends, which lost 5 bases and 4 bases, there was a span of 24 bases. This sample comprised CD4+ T cells sorted from PBMCs, obtained roughly 5 days after vaccination. The TCR comes from a man aged 45-65 years who received an inactivated influenza vaccine. The gene calls are TRBV11-1 and TRBJ2-1; a weak D match, TRBD2 (6 bases). CDR3 amino acids: CASSPYRASGSGYNEQFF. The CDR3 DNA sequence: TGTGCCAGCAGCCCCTATCGGGCCTCGGGGAGCGGGTACAATGAGCAGTTCTTC.